These 4 T cell receptor beta chains share one sample of origin, sequenced in a study of identical twins. TCRdb re-called the 5' RACE reads with MiXCR, one entry per CDR3 protein. The sample consists of a few hundred thousand distinct CDR3 sequences, more than 9% of them appearing once. Sequenced input: memory T cells sorted from blood. These receptors originate from a man aged 45 to 65 in good health.

The chain links TRBV7-2 to TRBJ2-3; D is unresolved. Germline loops: CDR1 SGHTA, CDR2 FQGNSA. The CDR3 is 15 amino acids. Trimming pared 5 bases from V and 0 bases from J, leaving 12 bases between. Written as DNA, the CDR3 is TGTGCCAGCAGCCCCTCCATCTCTAGCACAGATACGCAGTATTTT. Its translation is CASSPSISSTDTQYF.

This clonotype was seen more than once but under ten times. The CDR3 DNA is TGTGCCAGCAGCAAAAAGCCGGGACTAGCGGGGGACTACGAGCAGTACTTC. Amino acid sequence: CASSKKPGLAGDYEQYF. The rearrangement links TRBV7-2 to TRBJ2-7; 14 bases map to TRBD2. Looked up from germline, CDR1 is SGHTA and CDR2 is FQGNSA. Losses at the gene ends were 5 bases for V and 3 bases for J; bases not matched to a gene: 9. The CDR3 spans 17 residues.

This clonotype appeared many times. CDR3 nucleotides: TGCAGTGCTAGAGCTGCCCTATACGAGCAGTACTTC. It encodes CSARAALYEQYF. V and J are TRBV20-1 and TRBJ2-7; D uncertain. CDR3 length equals 12 residues. Per germline, CDR1 DFQATT and CDR2 SNEGSKA (reference sequence). Deletions cut 1 base from V and 4 bases from J, with 8 bases between.

This clonotype has a count of ten or more. V and J are TRBV12-3 or TRBV12-4 and TRBJ2-7, with D tentatively TRBD2 (6 bases). This CDR3 is 14 amino acids long. Trimming pared 5 bases from V and 4 bases from J, leaving 15 bases between. CDR3 DNA: TGTGCCAGCAGTCCCCCCGGGGGAGTGTACGAGCAGTACTTC. Protein product: CASSPPGGVYEQYF.